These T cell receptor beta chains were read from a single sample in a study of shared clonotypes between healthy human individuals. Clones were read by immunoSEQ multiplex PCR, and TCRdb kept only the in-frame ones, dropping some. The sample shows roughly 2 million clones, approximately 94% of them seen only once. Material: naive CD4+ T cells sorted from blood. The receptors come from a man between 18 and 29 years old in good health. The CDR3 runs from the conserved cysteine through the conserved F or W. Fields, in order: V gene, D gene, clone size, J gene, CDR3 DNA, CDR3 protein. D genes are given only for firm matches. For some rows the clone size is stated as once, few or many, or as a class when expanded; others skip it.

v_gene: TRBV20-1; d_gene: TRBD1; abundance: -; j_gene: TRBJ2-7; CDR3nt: TGCAGTGCTAGACGGGACAGTCAGTACTTC; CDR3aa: CSARRDSQYF
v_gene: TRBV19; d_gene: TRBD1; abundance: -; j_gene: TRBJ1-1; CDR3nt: TGTGCCAGTAGATGGGGACAGGGGGCATGGACTGAAGCTTTCTTT; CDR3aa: CASRWGQGAWTEAFF
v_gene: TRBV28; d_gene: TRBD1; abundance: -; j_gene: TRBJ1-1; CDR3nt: TGTGCCAGCAGTCCCCGACAGGGCGGCACTGAAGCTTTCTTT; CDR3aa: CASSPRQGGTEAFF
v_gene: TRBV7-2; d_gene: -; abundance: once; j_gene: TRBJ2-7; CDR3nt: TGTGCCAGCAGCCCTAGCAATCCCTACGAGCAGTACTTC; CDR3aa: CASSPSNPYEQYF
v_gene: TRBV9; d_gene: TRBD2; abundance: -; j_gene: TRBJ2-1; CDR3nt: TGTGCCAGCAGCGACTTGGCTAGCGGGAGGGGCAATGAGCAGTTCTTC; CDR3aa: CASSDLASGRGNEQFF
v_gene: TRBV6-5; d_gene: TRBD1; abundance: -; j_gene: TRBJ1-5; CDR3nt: TGTGCCAGCAGTTCCAGGGGGCTTAGCAATCAGCCCCAGCATTTT; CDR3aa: CASSSRGLSNQPQHF
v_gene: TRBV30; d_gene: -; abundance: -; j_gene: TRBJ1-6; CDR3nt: TGTGCCTGGACAGGGATGAATAATTCACCCCTCCACTTT; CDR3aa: CAWTGMNNSPLHF
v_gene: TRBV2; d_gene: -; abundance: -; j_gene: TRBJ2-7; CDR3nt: TGTGCCAGCGGACGACACGAGCAGTACTTC; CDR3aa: CASGRHEQYF
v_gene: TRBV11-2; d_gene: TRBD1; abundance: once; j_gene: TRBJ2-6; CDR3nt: TGTGCCAGCAGCTCGGGACAGTTATTCTCTGGGGCCAACGTCCTGACTTTC; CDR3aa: CASSSGQLFSGANVLTF
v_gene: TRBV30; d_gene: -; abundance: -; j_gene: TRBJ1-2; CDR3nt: TGTGCCTGGACCCCCTTAAGTAGCATTTTTAACTATGGCTACACCTTC; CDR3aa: CAWTPLSSIFNYGYTF
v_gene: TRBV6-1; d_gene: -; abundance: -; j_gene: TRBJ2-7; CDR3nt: TGTGCCAGCAGTGGCACAGCAAACTCCTACGAGCAGTACTTC; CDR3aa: CASSGTANSYEQYF
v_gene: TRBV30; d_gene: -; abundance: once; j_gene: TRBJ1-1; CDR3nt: TGTGCCTGGAGTGTCCCGGGGTGGAACACTGAAGCTTTCTTT; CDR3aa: CAWSVPGWNTEAFF
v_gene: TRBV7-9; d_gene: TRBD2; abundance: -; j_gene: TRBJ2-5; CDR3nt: TGTGCCAGCAGCTTAGGGTCCGGGACTAGACAAGAGACCCAGTACTTC; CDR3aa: CASSLGSGTRQETQYF
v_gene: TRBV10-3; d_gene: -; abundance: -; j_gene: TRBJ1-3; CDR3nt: TGTGCCATCAATCAGTTTCTCTCTGGAAACACCATATATTTT; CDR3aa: CAINQFLSGNTIYF
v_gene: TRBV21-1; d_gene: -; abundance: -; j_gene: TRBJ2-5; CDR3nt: TGTGCCAGCAGCAAAGCACCAGCCCAAGAGACCCAGTACTTC; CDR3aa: CASSKAPAQETQYF
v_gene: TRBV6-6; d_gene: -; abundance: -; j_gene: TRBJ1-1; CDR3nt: TGTGCCAGCAGTTATGATCTGAAAAACACTGAAGCTTTCTTT; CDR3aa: CASSYDLKNTEAFF
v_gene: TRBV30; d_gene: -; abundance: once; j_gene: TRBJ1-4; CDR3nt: TGTGCCTGGAGCGTCCGACGGACAACTAATGAAAAACTGTTTTTT; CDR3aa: CAWSVRRTTNEKLFF
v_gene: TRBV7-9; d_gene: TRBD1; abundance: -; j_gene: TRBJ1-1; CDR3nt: TGTGCCAGCAGCAGACAGGGCACTGAAGCTTTCTTT; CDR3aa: CASSRQGTEAFF
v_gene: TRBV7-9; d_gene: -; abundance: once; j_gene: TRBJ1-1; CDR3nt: TGTGCCAGCAGCTATGGGGGTACAATCACTGAAGCTTTCTTT; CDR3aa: CASSYGGTITEAFF
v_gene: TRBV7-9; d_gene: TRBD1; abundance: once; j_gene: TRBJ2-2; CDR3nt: TGTGCCTCTGGCGGGGACAGGTCGGTAACCGGGGAGCTGTTTTTT; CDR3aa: CASGGDRSVTGELFF
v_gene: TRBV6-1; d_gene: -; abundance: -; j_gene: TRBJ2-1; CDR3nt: TGTGCCAGCAGTGGGGGAACTCGACTCGGCTCCTACAATGAGCAGTTCTTC; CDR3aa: CASSGGTRLGSYNEQFF
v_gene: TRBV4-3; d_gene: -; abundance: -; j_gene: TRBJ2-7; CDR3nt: TGCGCCAGCAGCCAAGAGCCAGGGGCGTGGGAGCAGTACTTC; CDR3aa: CASSQEPGAWEQYF
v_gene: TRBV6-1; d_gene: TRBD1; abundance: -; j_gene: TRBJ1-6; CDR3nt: TGTGCCAGCACACAGGGGATTAATTCACCCCTCCACTTT; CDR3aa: CASTQGINSPLHF
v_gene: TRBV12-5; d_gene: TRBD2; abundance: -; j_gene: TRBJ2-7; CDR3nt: TGTGCTAGTGGCCCCGTAGCGGGAGGTCCCTACGAGCAGTACTTC; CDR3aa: CASGPVAGGPYEQYF
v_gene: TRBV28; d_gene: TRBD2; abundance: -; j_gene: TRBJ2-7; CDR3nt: TGTGCCAGCAGCTTAGCGGGCCCTCCATACGAGCAGTACTTC; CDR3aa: CASSLAGPPYEQYF
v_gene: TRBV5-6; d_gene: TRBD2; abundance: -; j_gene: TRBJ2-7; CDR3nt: TGTGCCAGCAGCTTAGCGGGGGCCCCCTACGAGCAGTACTTC; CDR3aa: CASSLAGAPYEQYF
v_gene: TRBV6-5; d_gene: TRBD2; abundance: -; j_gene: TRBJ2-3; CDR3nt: TGTGCCAGCAGTATGCAGCGGGGGAGCACAGATACGCAGTATTTT; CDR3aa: CASSMQRGSTDTQYF
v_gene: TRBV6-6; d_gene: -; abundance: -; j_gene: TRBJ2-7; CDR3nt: TGTGCCAGCAGTTACGTTCCGGGACAACGCAGCGAGCAGTACTTC; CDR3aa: CASSYVPGQRSEQYF
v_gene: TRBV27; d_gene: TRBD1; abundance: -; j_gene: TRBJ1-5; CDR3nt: TGTGCCAGCAGCCCAGGGGGCGGTCAGCCCCAGCATTTT; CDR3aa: CASSPGGGQPQHF
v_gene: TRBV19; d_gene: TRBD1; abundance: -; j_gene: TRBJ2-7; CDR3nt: TGTGCCAGTAGTATAAGACAGGGTGCGATGTACTTC; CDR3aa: CASSIRQGAMYF
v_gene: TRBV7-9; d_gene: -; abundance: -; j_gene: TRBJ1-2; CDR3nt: TGTGCCAGCAGCTTAGGACAGGAGAGCTATGGCTACACCTTC; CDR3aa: CASSLGQESYGYTF
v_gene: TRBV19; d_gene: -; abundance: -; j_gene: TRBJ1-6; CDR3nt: TGTGCCAGTAGTATAGGGGGGGATTCACCCCTCCACTTT; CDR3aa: CASSIGGDSPLHF
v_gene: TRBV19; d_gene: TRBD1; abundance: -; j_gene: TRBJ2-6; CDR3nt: TGTGCCAGTAGTCCCGGGACAGGCTACACTGGGGCCAACGTCCTGACTTTC; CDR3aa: CASSPGTGYTGANVLTF
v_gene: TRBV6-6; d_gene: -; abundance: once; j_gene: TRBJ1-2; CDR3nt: TGTGCCAGCAGTTATATCCAGACCAACCCTTATGGCTACACCTTC; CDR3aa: CASSYIQTNPYGYTF
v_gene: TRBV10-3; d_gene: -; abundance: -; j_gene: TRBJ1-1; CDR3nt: TGTGCCATCAGTGAGTCTACAGGGTTCACTGAAGCTTTCTTT; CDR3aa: CAISESTGFTEAFF
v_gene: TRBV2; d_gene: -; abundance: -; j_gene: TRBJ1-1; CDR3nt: TGTGCCAGCAGGATACAGTCGAGCACTGAAGCTTTCTTT; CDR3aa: CASRIQSSTEAFF
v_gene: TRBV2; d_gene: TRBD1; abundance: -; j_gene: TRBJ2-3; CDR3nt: TGTGCCAGCAGTCCCCAGGGGGTTAGCACAGATACGCAGTATTTT; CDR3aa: CASSPQGVSTDTQYF
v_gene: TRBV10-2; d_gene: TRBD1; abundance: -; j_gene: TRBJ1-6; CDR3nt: TGCGCCAGCAGCACAGGGGGTAATTCACCCCTCCACTTT; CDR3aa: CASSTGGNSPLHF
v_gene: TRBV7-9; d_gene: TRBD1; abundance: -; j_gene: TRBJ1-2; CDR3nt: TGTGCCAGCAGCTTGGACAGGGGGGACTATGGCTACACCTTC; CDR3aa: CASSLDRGDYGYTF
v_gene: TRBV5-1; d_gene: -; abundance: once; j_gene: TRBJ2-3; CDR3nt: TGCGCCAGCAGCTTGGGGACTGCCAATACGCAGTATTTT; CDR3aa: CASSLGTANTQYF
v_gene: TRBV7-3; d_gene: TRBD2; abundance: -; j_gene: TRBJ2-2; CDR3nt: TGTGCCAGCAGCCCCGGGAGGGAGAGGACCGGGGAGCTGTTTTTT; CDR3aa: CASSPGRERTGELFF
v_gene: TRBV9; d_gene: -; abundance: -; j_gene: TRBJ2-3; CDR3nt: TGTGCCAGCAGCGTAAGGCCGGGGAGCACAGATACGCAGTATTTT; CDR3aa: CASSVRPGSTDTQYF
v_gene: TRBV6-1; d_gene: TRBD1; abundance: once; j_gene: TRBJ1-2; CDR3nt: TGTGCCAGCAGTGAAGTGAGACAGGGGTCGGTCACCTTC; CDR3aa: CASSEVRQGSVTF
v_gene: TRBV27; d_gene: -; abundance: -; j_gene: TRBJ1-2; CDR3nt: TGTGCCAGCAGACTACAGGGATATGACTACACCTTC; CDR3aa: CASRLQGYDYTF
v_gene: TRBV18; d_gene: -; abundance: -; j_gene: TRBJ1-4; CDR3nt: TGTGCCAGCTCATTAGGACAGTCAACTAATGAAAAACTGTTTTTT; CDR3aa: CASSLGQSTNEKLFF
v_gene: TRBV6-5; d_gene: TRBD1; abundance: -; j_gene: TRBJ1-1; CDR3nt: TGTGCCAGCAGTTTAATCTCAGGGGGGATGACTTTCTTT; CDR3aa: CASSLISGGMTFF
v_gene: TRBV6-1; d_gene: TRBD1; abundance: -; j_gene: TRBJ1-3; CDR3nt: TGTGCCAGCAGTGCCGGGACAGGTAGTATCTCTGGAAACACCATATATTTT; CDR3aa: CASSAGTGSISGNTIYF